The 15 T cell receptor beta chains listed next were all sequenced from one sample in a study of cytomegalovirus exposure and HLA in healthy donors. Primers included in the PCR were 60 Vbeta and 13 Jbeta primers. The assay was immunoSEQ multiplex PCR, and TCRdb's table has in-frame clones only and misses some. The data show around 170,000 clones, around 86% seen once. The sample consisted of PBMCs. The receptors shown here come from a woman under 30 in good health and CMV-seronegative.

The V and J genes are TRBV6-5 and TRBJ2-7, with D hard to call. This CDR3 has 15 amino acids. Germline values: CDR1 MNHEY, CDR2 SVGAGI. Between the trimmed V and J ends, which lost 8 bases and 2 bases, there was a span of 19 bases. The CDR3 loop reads CASPYESKRTYEQYF. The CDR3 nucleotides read TGTGCCAGCCCCTACGAATCCAAGCGAACCTACGAGCAGTACTTC.

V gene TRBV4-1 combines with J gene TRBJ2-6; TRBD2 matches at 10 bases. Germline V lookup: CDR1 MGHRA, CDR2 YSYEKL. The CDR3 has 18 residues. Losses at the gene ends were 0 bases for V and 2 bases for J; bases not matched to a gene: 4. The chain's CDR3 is CASSQDSLAGAGANVLTF. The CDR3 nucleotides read TGCGCCAGCAGCCAAGATTCGCTAGCGGGAGCTGGGGCCAACGTCCTGACTTTC.

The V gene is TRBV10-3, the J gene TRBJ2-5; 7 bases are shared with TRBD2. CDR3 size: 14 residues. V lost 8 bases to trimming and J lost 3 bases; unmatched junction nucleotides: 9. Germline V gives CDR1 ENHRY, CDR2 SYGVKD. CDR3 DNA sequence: TGTGCCATCCGAGCGGGGCAGGTTAAAGAGACCCAGTACTTC. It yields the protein CAIRAGQVKETQYF.

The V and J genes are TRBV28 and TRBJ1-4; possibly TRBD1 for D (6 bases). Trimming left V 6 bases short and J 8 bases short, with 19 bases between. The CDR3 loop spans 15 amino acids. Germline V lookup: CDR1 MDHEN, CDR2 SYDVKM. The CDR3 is CASSLPGTLGEKLFF. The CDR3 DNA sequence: TGTGCCAGCAGCCTCCCAGGGACATTAGGAGAAAAACTGTTTTTT.

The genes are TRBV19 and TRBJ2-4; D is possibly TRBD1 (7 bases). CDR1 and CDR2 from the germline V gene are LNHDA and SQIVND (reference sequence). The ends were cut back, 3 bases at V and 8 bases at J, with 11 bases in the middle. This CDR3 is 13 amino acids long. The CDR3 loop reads CASSIPRGDIQYF. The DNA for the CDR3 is TGTGCCAGTAGTATCCCCAGGGGGGACATTCAGTACTTC. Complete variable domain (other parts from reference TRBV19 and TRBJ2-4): DGGITQSPKYLFRKEGQNVTLSCEQNLNHDAMYWYRQDPGQGLRLIYYSQIVNDFQKGDIAEGYSVSREKKESFPLTVTSAQKNPTAFYLCASSIPRGDIQYFGAGTRLSVL.

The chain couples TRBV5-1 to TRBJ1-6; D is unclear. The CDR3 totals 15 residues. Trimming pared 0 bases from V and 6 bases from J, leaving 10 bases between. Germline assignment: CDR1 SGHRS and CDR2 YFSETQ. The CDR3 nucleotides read TGCGCCAGCAGCTTGGGGCGGACTGGTAATTCACCCCTCCACTTT. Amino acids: CASSLGRTGNSPLHF.

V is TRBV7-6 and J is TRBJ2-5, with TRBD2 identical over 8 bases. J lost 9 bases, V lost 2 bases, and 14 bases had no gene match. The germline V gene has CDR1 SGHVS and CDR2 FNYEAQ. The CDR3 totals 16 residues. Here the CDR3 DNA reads TGTGCCAGCAGCTTAAGGGGTTTTGGCCCGGGGGGGCCCCAGTACTTC. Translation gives CASSLRGFGPGGPQYF.

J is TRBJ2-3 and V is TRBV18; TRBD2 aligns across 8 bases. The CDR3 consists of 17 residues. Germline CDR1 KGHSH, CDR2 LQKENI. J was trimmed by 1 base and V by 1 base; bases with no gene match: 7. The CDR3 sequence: CASSPRTSGGGTDTQYF. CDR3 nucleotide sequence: TGTGCCAGCTCACCACGAACCAGCGGGGGTGGCACAGATACGCAGTATTTT.

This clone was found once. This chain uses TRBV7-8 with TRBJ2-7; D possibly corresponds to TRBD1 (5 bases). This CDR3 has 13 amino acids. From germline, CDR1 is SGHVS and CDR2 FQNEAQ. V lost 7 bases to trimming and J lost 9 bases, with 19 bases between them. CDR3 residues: CASTETGLIRQYF. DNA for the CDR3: TGTGCCAGCACCGAAACAGGTCTGATACGGCAGTACTTC.

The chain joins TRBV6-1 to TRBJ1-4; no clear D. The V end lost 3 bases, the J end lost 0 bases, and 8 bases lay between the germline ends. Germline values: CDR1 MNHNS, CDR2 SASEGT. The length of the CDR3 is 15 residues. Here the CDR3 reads CASSEATSTNEKLFF. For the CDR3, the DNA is TGTGCCAGCAGTGAGGCCACCTCAACTAATGAAAAACTGTTTTTT.

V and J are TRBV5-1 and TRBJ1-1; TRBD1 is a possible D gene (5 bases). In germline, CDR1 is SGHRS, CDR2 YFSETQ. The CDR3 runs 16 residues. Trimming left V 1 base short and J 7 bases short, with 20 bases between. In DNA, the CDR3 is TGCGCCAGCAGCTTGCTTAACTTGGACACCGAGATTGAAGCTTTCTTT. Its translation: CASSLLNLDTEIEAFF. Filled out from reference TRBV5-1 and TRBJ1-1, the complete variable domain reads KAGVTQTPRYLIKTRGQQVTLSCSPISGHRSVSWYQQTPGQGLQFLFEYFSETQRNKGNFPGRFSGRQFSNSRSEMNVSTLELGDSALYLCASSLLNLDTEIEAFFGQGTRLTVV.

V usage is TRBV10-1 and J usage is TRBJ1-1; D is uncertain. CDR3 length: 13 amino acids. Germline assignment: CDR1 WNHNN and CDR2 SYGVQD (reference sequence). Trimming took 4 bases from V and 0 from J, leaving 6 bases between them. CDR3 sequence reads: CASSVQLNTEAFF. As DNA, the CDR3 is TGCGCCAGCAGTGTTCAGTTGAACACTGAAGCTTTCTTT.

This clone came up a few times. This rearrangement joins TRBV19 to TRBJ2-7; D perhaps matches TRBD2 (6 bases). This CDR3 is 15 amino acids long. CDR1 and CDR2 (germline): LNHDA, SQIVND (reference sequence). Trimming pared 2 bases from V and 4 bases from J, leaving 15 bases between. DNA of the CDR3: TGTGCCAGTAGTATATATCTCCGGGGGAGGTACGAGCAGTACTTC. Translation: CASSIYLRGRYEQYF. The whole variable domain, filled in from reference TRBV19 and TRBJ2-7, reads DGGITQSPKYLFRKEGQNVTLSCEQNLNHDAMYWYRQDPGQGLRLIYYSQIVNDFQKGDIAEGYSVSREKKESFPLTVTSAQKNPTAFYLCASSIYLRGRYEQYFGPGTRLTVT.

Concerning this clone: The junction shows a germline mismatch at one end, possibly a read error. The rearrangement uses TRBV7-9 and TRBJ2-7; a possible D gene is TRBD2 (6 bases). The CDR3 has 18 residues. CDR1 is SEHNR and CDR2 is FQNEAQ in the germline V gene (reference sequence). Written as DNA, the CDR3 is TGTTCCAGCACCTTAGGGCTGCGTGGCGGGGCCAACTCCTACGAGCAGTACTTC. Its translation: CSSTLGLRGGANSYEQYF.

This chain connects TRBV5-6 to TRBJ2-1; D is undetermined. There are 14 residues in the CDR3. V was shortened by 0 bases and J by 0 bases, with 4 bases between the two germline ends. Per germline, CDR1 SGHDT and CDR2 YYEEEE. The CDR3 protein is CASSLGRSYNEQFF. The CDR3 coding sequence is TGTGCCAGCAGCTTGGGTCGCTCCTACAATGAGCAGTTCTTC.